Included here is one T cell receptor beta chain sequence, with context. Germline V CDR1 and CDR2: MNHEY, SMNVEV (reference sequence). The CDR3 is 15 residues long. V lost 3 bases to trimming and J lost 4 bases; unmatched junction nucleotides: 7. This entry belongs to a study of T cell changes during pregnancy in multiple sclerosis. The data were produced by immunoSEQ multiplex PCR, yet TCRdb's version contains in-frame clones alone and is incomplete. The table records 40,000 to 60,000 clones, roughly 94% of them present only once. The chain employs TRBV27 and TRBJ2-3, with 7 positions matching TRBD2. The sample here was CD4+ T cells from peripheral blood mononuclear cells, taken in the third trimester of pregnancy. The receptor's source is a female donor with multiple sclerosis, enrolled in a pregnancy study. The CDR3 bases are TGTGCCAGCAGTTTGGGCGGGAGTAGATCAGATACGCAGTATTTT. Its protein is CASSLGGSRSDTQYF.